This T cell receptor beta chain was found in a study of T cells after yellow fever vaccination. This clonotype was detected ten times or more. TCRdb re-called the 5' RACE reads with MiXCR, one entry per CDR3 protein. The sample shows some 100,000 distinct CDR3 sequences, roughly 7.2% of them seen only once. This TCR was sampled from a man younger than 35 who received the YFV17D yellow fever vaccine. The input for sequencing was CD4+ T cells sorted from PBMCs, taken about 49 days after the first yellow fever vaccination.

The CDR3 nucleotides are TGCAGTGCGTACCGGGACTCGCTTTTTCCGTTCTTC. This translates into CSAYRDSLFPFF. The chain recombines TRBV20-1 with TRBJ2-1; D is perhaps TRBD2 (6 bases). CDR1 and CDR2 from the germline V gene are DFQATT and SNEGSKA (reference sequence). The CDR3 sequence is 12 residues long. V lost 6 bases and J lost 15, with 21 bases in between.